Following are 31 T cell receptor beta chains from one sample sequenced in a study of identical twins. From the 5' RACE reads, TCRdb called clonotypes with MiXCR, one entry per CDR3 protein. This sample has approximately 700,000 distinct CDR3 sequences; around 6% occur once, and the top ten carry around 1.7%. The sequencing input was naive T cells sorted from blood. The receptor set was obtained from a man aged 18 to 30 in good health.

The V call is TRBV5-1, the J call TRBJ2-1, with a weak D call TRBD2 (6 bases). This CDR3 comprises 16 residues. The V end was cut by 0 bases, the J end by 10 bases, with 20 bases between. In germline, CDR1 is SGHRS, CDR2 YFSETQ. This CDR3 is CASSLARGSLLGEQFF. CDR3 sequence (DNA): TGCGCCAGCAGCTTGGCGCGGGGAAGCCTCCTCGGGGAGCAGTTCTTC.

The rearrangement joins TRBV12-3 or TRBV12-4 to TRBJ1-5; 7 bases fit TRBD1. Losses at the gene ends were 6 bases for V and 3 bases for J; bases not matched to a gene: 5. The length of the CDR3 is 14 residues. CDR3 in DNA: TGTGCCAGCAGAGAAGGACAGGACAATCAGCCCCAGCATTTT. It specifies CASREGQDNQPQHF.

V gene TRBV7-6 combines with J gene TRBJ2-3, with TRBD2 matching over 11 bases. The CDR3 consists of 16 residues. CDR1 SGHVS and CDR2 FNYEAQ come from the germline V gene. Trimming at V came to 3 bases and at J to 1 base, leaving 3 bases not matched to a gene. CDR3 in DNA: TGTGCCAGCAGCTTTGGGGGACTAGCGGGCACAGATACGCAGTATTTT. The encoded protein is CASSFGGLAGTDTQYF. Looking up the rest from reference TRBV7-6 and TRBJ2-3 gives the full variable domain: GAGVSQSPRYKVTKRGQDVALRCDPISGHVSLYWYRQALGQGPEFLTYFNYEAQQDKSGLPNDRFSAERPEGSISTLTIQRTEQRDSAMYRCASSFGGLAGTDTQYFGPGTRLTVL.

The chain has TRBV27 and TRBJ2-1, with D uncertain. The germline gives CDR1 MNHEY, CDR2 SMNVEV (reference sequence). There are 12 residues in the CDR3. V gave up 3 bases and J gave up 9 bases, with 9 bases separating them. The CDR3 here is CASSFHKSEQFF. CDR3 in DNA: TGTGCCAGCAGTTTCCATAAAAGTGAGCAGTTCTTC.

This clonotype was recorded a few times. The chain joins TRBV20-1 to TRBJ2-5; no clear D gene. Germline V gene sequence: CDR1 DFQATT, CDR2 SNEGSKA (reference sequence). CDR3 size: 11 residues. V was clipped by 6 bases and J by 3 bases, with 8 bases between them. The CDR3 DNA reads as TGCAGTGCGAGGCGTAAAGAGACCCAGTACTTC. This encodes CSARRKETQYF.

This clonotype appeared many times. This rearrangement joins TRBV27 to TRBJ2-2; tentative D call: TRBD1 (5 bases). V lost 3 bases, J lost 7 bases, and 12 bases lay in between. Germline lookup yields CDR1 MNHEY and CDR2 SMNVEV (reference sequence). This CDR3 contains 14 residues. CDR3 amino acids: CASSFGYRIGELFF. Here the CDR3 DNA reads TGTGCCAGCAGTTTCGGCTACAGGATCGGGGAGCTGTTTTTT.

This clonotype came up a few times. The CDR3 DNA sequence: TGTGCCAGCAGCTTAGGACTACAGGGCCACACTGAAGCTTTCTTT. Protein: CASSLGLQGHTEAFF. The chain couples TRBV11-2 to TRBJ1-1; D may be TRBD1 (6 bases). There are 15 residues in the CDR3. Trimming left V 1 base short and J 3 bases short, with 12 bases between. CDR1 SGHAT and CDR2 FQNNGV come from the germline V gene.

This clonotype was detected many times. V is TRBV6-5 and J is TRBJ2-2; the D gene could be TRBD1 or TRBD2 (5 bases each). V was cut by 0 bases and J by 6 bases, with 11 bases left in between. This CDR3 is 15 amino acids long. Looked up from germline, CDR1 is MNHEY and CDR2 is SVGAGI. Here the CDR3 DNA reads TGTGCCAGCAGTTACTCGAGAGGGGCAGCCGGGGAGCTGTTTTTT. Translation: CASSYSRGAAGELFF.

This clonotype was seen only a few times. V usage is TRBV7-8 and J usage is TRBJ2-7, with D possibly being TRBD1 (5 bases). V lost 5 bases and J lost 0, with 20 bases in between. CDR1 SGHVS and CDR2 FQNEAQ come from the germline V gene. The CDR3 spans 17 residues. The CDR3: CASSLRAGQKASYEQYV. CDR3 nucleotide sequence: TGTGCCAGCAGCCTCAGGGCCGGGCAGAAGGCCTCCTACGAGCAGTACGTC.

This clonotype was counted between two and nine times. This chain uses TRBV20-1 with TRBJ2-3, with a possible D match to TRBD2 (5 bases). From germline, CDR1 is DFQATT and CDR2 SNEGSKA (reference sequence). Trimming stripped 7 bases from V and 7 bases from J, with 18 bases between. The length of the CDR3 is 13 residues. The CDR3 DNA reads as TGCAGTGGTATACTATCTGAGGGAAATACGCAGTATTTT. This encodes CSGILSEGNTQYF.

The rearrangement joins TRBV5-4 to TRBJ2-1; D perhaps matches TRBD1 (6 bases). V lost 2 bases to trimming and J lost 5 bases, with 11 bases between them. Germline CDR1 is SGHNT and CDR2 is YYREEE (reference sequence). The CDR3 sequence is 14 residues long. CDR3 nucleotide sequence: TGTGCCAGCAGCTTTTTCTCAGGGGACAATGAGCAGTTCTTC. Translating it yields CASSFFSGDNEQFF.

This clonotype was found a few times. This chain connects TRBV19 to TRBJ1-4; D uncertain. Trimming took off 3 bases at V and 2 bases at J, with 10 bases between the two ends. Germline values: CDR1 LNHDA, CDR2 SQIVND (reference sequence). This CDR3 is built from 15 residues. The CDR3 bases are TGTGCCAGTAGTATGATGGGGAGCACTAATGAAAAACTGTTTTTT. This translates into CASSMMGSTNEKLFF.

V and J are TRBV6-4 and TRBJ2-1, with D perhaps TRBD2 (5 bases). Trimming took off 0 bases at V and 6 bases at J, with 12 bases between the two ends. The CDR3 is 15 residues long. Germline V lookup: CDR1 MRHNA, CDR2 SNTAGT. The CDR3 sequence: CASSDSPTRGNEQFF. CDR3 DNA sequence: TGTGCCAGCAGTGACTCCCCGACTCGGGGCAATGAGCAGTTCTTC.

The sample holds many counts of this clonotype. The chain joins TRBV12-3 or TRBV12-4 to TRBJ1-1; D remains unclear. The CDR3 length is 14 residues. Trimming took 3 bases from V and 1 from J, leaving 9 bases between them. The CDR3 region is CASSFPERNTEAFF. CDR3 bases: TGTGCCAGCAGTTTCCCCGAGAGGAACACTGAAGCTTTCTTT.

The table lists this clonotype with many counts. The rearrangement links TRBV6-1 to TRBJ2-3; D perhaps matches TRBD2 (5 bases). With 6 bases removed from V and 0 bases from J, the gap between germline ends came to 13 bases. The CDR3 length is 15 residues. Germline V gene data show CDR1 as MNHNS and CDR2 as SASEGT. CDR3 nucleotides: TGTGCCAGCAGGGAGAGCGGAGTAAGCACAGATACGCAGTATTTT. Translating gives CASRESGVSTDTQYF.

The chain combines TRBV28 with TRBJ2-7, with a possible D match to TRBD2 (6 bases). The ends were cut back, 5 bases at V and 3 bases at J, with 17 bases in the middle. Germline V lookup: CDR1 MDHEN, CDR2 SYDVKM. The CDR3 has 15 amino acids. CDR3 coding DNA: TGTGCCAGCAGTGTAGCTAGCGAAAAAAACTACGAGCAGTACTTC. As protein: CASSVASEKNYEQYF. Filled out from reference TRBV28 and TRBJ2-7, the complete variable domain reads DVKVTQSSRYLVKRTGEKVFLECVQDMDHENMFWYRQDPGLGLRLIYFSYDVKMKEKGDIPEGYSVSREKKERFSLILESASTNQTSMYLCASSVASEKNYEQYFGPGTRLTVT.

Ten or more counts support this clonotype. V is TRBV24-1 and J is TRBJ2-1, with D possibly being TRBD1 (5 bases). The V gene's germline CDR1 is KGHDR and CDR2 SFDVKD. Trimming cost V 2 bases and J 7 bases, with 11 bases left between them. The CDR3 is 14 residues long. The CDR3 DNA reads TGTGCCACCAGTGATTCAGGGAATGAGAATGAGCAGTTCTTC. Translated, it gives CATSDSGNENEQFF.

V gene TRBV25-1 combines with J gene TRBJ1-5, with 8 nucleotides matching TRBD1. Unmatched junction bases numbered 3, after V lost 1 base and J lost 4 bases. Germline V gene sequence: CDR1 MGHDK, CDR2 SYGVNS. CDR3 length: 15 amino acids. The CDR3 region has the DNA TGTGCCAGCAGTGAATCCGGACAGGGTAATCAGCCCCAGCATTTT. It is translated as CASSESGQGNQPQHF.

This clonotype turned up a few times. The chain has TRBV12-3 or TRBV12-4 and TRBJ1-2; 8 bases agree with TRBD1. V dropped 0 bases and J dropped 4; count of bases not matched to a gene: 7. The CDR3 is 16 amino acids. Here the CDR3 DNA reads TGTGCCAGCAGTTTAGCGGGACAGGATGTTCTCTATGGCTACACCTTC. The encoded protein is CASSLAGQDVLYGYTF.

This clonotype was recorded a few times. The rearrangement joins TRBV5-6 to TRBJ1-1, with D tentatively TRBD1 (5 bases). This CDR3 is 15 amino acids long. The V gene's germline CDR1 is SGHDT and CDR2 YYEEEE. V was shortened by 2 bases and J by 8 bases, with 19 bases between the two germline ends. The CDR3 sequence is CASSFPRDGRWEAFF. CDR3 DNA: TGTGCCAGCAGCTTTCCCCGGGACGGTCGTTGGGAAGCTTTCTTT.

This chain joins TRBV9 and TRBJ2-1; 11 bases map to TRBD2. This CDR3 region has 16 residues. The ends lost 3 bases at V and 9 bases at J; junction bases unmatched: 11. Germline-derived CDR1 and CDR2 are SGDLS and YYNGEE. The CDR3 bases are TGTGCCAGCAGCGCGGGGGTAGCGGGAGGGCCATCTGAGCAGTTCTTC. Translation gives CASSAGVAGGPSEQFF.

This clonotype was counted many times. The genes are TRBV20-1 and TRBJ2-5; 10 bases map to TRBD2. Germline loops: CDR1 DFQATT, CDR2 SNEGSKA (reference sequence). Trimming took 2 bases from V and 4 from J; bases not matched to a gene: 10. This CDR3 has 16 amino acids. CDR3 in DNA: TGCAGTGCTAGATACTTGCTAGCGGGAGTAGCAGAGACCCAGTACTTC. This gives the protein CSARYLLAGVAETQYF.

This clonotype appeared many times. The chain uses TRBV11-3 and TRBJ2-1, with D possibly TRBD1 on 5 matching bases. This CDR3 is built from 12 residues. The V end lost 0 bases, the J end lost 8 bases, and 5 bases lay between the germline ends. CDR1 and CDR2 (germline): SGHNT, YENEEA. The CDR3 sequence: CASSLDRDEQFF. CDR3 bases: TGTGCCAGCAGCTTAGACAGGGATGAGCAGTTCTTC.

The V gene is TRBV12-3 or TRBV12-4, the J gene TRBJ2-7; TRBD2 might be the D (6 bases). Trimming shortened V by 3 bases and J by 7 bases, and 16 bases separated the two germline ends. This CDR3 is built from 14 residues. The CDR3 DNA sequence: TGTGCCAGCAGTTTTTCCGGGAGAGGGGCAGAGCAGTACGTC. It is translated as CASSFSGRGAEQYV.

The chain joins TRBV5-1 to TRBJ2-1, with D possibly being TRBD2 (6 bases). The CDR3 length is 19 residues. V lost 4 bases and J lost 0, with 23 bases in between. Germline V CDR1 and CDR2: SGHRS, YFSETQ. CDR3 sequence (DNA): TGCGCCAGCAGCCTAAAGGTCGGGCTAGCGAAAAGCTCCTACAATGAGCAGTTCTTC. Protein sequence: CASSLKVGLAKSSYNEQFF. The complete variable domain, with remaining parts taken from reference TRBV5-1 and TRBJ2-1, reads KAGVTQTPRYLIKTRGQQVTLSCSPISGHRSVSWYQQTPGQGLQFLFEYFSETQRNKGNFPGRFSGRQFSNSRSEMNVSTLELGDSALYLCASSLKVGLAKSSYNEQFFGPGTRLTVL.

This clonotype came up a few times. V gene TRBV20-1 combines with J gene TRBJ2-1; TRBD2 agrees at 10 bases. The V and J ends lost 0 bases and 12 bases, in that order; junction bases with no gene match: 2. From germline, CDR1 is DFQATT and CDR2 SNEGSKA (reference sequence). The CDR3 extends over 12 amino acids. The CDR3 DNA reads TGCAGTGCTAGAGATCTAGCGGGAGCGCAGTTCTTC. This sequence encodes CSARDLAGAQFF.

The chain links TRBV4-3 to TRBJ2-3; 10 nucleotides agree with TRBD1. CDR1 LGHNA and CDR2 YSLEER come from the germline V gene. V lost 0 bases, J lost 2 bases, and 2 bases stayed unmatched. The CDR3 loop spans 16 amino acids. CDR3 amino acids: CASSQDGQGDTDTQYF. The CDR3 DNA reads as TGCGCCAGCAGCCAAGATGGACAGGGGGACACAGATACGCAGTATTTT.

This clonotype was seen ten or more times. The chain carries TRBV6-5 and TRBJ2-5; no clear D gene. V shed 6 bases and J shed 5 bases, with 7 bases lying between them. Germline CDR1 and CDR2: MNHEY and SVGAGI. This CDR3 region has 11 residues. CDR3 in DNA: TGTGCCAGCAGATCCCTGGAGACCCAGTACTTC. Its translation is CASRSLETQYF.

This clonotype was seen more than once but under ten times. The J gene is TRBJ1-2, the V gene TRBV30; weak D call: TRBD1 (5 bases). Germline CDR1 reads GTSNPN; CDR2 reads SVGIG (reference sequence). The CDR3 extends over 15 amino acids. Trimming left V 2 bases short and J 5 bases short, with 18 bases between. CDR3: CAWSPTRVRLYGYTF. CDR3 nucleotides: TGTGCCTGGAGTCCAACCAGGGTTCGGCTATATGGCTACACCTTC.

The CDR3 is CASGTGGGELFF. The CDR3 bases are TGCGCCAGCGGCACAGGGGGCGGGGAGCTGTTTTTT. The V call is TRBV4-1, the J call TRBJ2-2; 8 bases line up with TRBD1. The CDR3 is 12 residues long. CDR1 and CDR2 from the germline V gene are MGHRA and YSYEKL. Trimming took 8 bases from V and 7 from J; bases not matched to a gene: 3.

This chain uses TRBV10-3 with TRBJ2-7; 10 nucleotides match TRBD2. The CDR3 is 16 amino acids. Trimming took 3 bases from V and 3 from J; bases not matched to a gene: 8. The germline CDR1 and CDR2 sequences are ENHRY and SYGVKD. As DNA, the CDR3 is TGTGCCATCAGTGACCTAGGACTAGCGGCAATCTACGAGCAGTACGTC. The encoded protein is CAISDLGLAAIYEQYV.